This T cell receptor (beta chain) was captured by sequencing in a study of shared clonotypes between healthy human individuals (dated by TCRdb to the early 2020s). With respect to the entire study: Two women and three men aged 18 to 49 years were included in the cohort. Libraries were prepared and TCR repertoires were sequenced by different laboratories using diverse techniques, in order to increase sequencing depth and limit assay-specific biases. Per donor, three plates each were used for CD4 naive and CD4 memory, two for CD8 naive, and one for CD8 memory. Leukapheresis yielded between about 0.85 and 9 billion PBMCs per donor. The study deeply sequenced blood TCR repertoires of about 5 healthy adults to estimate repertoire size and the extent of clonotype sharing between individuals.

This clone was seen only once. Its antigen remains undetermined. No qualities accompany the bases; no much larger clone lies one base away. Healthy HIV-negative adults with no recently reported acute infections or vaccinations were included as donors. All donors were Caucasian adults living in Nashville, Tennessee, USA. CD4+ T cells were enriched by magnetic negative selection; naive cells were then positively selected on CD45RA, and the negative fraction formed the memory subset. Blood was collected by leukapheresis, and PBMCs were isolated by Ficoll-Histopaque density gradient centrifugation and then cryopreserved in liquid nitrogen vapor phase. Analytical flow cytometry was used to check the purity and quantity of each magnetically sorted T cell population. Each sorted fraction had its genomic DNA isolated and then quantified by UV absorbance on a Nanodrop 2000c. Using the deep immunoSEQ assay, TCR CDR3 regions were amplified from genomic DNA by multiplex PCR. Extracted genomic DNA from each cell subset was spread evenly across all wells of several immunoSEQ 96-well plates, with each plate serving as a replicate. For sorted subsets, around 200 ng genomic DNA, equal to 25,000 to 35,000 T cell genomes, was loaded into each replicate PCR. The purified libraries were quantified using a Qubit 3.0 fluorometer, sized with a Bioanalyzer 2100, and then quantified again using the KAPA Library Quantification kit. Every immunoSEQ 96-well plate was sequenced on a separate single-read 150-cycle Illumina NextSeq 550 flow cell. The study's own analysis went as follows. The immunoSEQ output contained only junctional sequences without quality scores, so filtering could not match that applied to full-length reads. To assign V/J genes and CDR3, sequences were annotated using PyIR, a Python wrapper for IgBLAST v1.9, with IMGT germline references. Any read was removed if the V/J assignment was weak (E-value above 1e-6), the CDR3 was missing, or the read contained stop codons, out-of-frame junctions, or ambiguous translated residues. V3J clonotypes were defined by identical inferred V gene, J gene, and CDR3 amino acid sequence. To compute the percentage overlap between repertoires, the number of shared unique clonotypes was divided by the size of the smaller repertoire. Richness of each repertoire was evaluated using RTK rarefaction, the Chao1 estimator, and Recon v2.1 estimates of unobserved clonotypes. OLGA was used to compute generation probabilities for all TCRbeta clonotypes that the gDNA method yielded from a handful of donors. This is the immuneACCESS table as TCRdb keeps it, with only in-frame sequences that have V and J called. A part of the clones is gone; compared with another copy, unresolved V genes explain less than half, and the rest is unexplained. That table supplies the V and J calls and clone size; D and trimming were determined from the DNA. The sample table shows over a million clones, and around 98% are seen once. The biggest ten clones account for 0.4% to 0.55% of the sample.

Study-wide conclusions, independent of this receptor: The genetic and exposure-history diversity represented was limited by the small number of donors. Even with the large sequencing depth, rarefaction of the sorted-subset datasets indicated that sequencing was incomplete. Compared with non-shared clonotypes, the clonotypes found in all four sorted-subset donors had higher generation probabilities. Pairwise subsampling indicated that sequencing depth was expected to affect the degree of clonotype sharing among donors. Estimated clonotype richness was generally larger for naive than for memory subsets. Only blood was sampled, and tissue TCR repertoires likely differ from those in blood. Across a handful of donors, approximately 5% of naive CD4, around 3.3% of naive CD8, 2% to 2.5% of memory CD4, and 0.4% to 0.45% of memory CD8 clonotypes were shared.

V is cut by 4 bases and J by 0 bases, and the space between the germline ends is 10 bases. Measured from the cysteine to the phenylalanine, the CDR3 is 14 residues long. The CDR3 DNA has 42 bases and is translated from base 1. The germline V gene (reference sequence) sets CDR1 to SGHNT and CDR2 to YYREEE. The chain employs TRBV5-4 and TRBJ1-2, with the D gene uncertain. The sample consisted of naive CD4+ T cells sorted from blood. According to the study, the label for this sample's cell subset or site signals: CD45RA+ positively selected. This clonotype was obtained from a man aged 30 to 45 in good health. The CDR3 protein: CASSGMVSNYGYTF. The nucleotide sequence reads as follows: TGTGCCAGCAGCGGAATGGTCTCTAACTATGGCTACACCTTC.